What follows are 13 T cell receptor beta chains derived from one specimen sequenced in a study of patients and donors after allogeneic stem cell transplantation. TCRdb reanalysed the RT-PCR reads using MiXCR and keeps one entry per CDR3 protein. The data show about a million distinct CDR3 sequences, with about a sixth seen just once and around 5.5% held by the top ten. Sequenced input: blood, either unsorted or a sorted T cell fraction (not recorded which). These TCRs come from a human donor who was either an allogeneic HSCT recipient or a stem cell or donor lymphocyte infusion donor (not recorded which). It is not recorded whose cells these are; they may come from a transplant donor.

The chain recombines TRBV5-1 with TRBJ2-1; D ambiguous. The CDR3 sequence is 12 residues long. Looked up from germline, CDR1 is SGHRS and CDR2 is YFSETQ. Trimming removed 0 bases from V and 7 bases from J, with 5 bases in between. CDR3 nucleotides: TGCGCCAGCAGCTTGGGGAAGAATGAGCAGTTCTTC. Protein: CASSLGKNEQFF.

The chain has TRBV12-3 or TRBV12-4 and TRBJ2-2; D may be TRBD1 or TRBD2 (5 bases each). The CDR3 is 15 amino acids. Trimming pared 7 bases from V and 2 bases from J, leaving 14 bases between. The CDR3 bases are TGTGCCAGCACCCGGGACCGTGGTAACACCGGGGAGCTGTTTTTT. It specifies CASTRDRGNTGELFF.

The chain combines TRBV7-6 with TRBJ2-1; D is perhaps TRBD1 (5 bases). The CDR3 sequence is 16 residues long. Germline loops: CDR1 SGHVS, CDR2 FNYEAQ. Trimming removed 1 base from V and 7 bases from J, with 17 bases in between. The CDR3 region is CASSLVIGQGGNEQFF. CDR3 sequence (DNA): TGTGCCAGCAGCTTAGTCATCGGGCAGGGTGGGAATGAGCAGTTCTTC.

The chain couples TRBV18 to TRBJ2-7; D gene unclear. The CDR3 length is 13 residues. V lost 3 bases and J 1 base, leaving 7 bases between the germline ends. Germline loops: CDR1 KGHSH, CDR2 LQKENI. CDR3 region: CASSPERSYEQYF. Written as DNA, the CDR3 is TGTGCCAGCTCACCGGAGAGGTCCTACGAGCAGTACTTC.

This sequence joins TRBV2 and TRBJ2-2, with TRBD1 matching 8 bases. Germline CDR1 is SNHLY and CDR2 is FYNNEI. CDR3 size: 15 residues. V trimming: 3 bases; J trimming: 2 bases; junction bases outside the gene matches: 2. The CDR3 DNA follows: TGTGCCAGCAGTGAGCAGGGGGCCAACACCGGGGAGCTGTTTTTT. Its protein product is CASSEQGANTGELFF.

This clonotype was seen repeatedly, ten times or more. The J gene is TRBJ1-1, the V gene TRBV6-5; D gene ambiguous. The CDR3 loop spans 13 amino acids. V dropped 0 bases and J dropped 6 bases, with 8 bases sitting between them. Per germline, CDR1 MNHEY and CDR2 SVGAGI. CDR3 sequence reads: CASSYSLGSEAFF. The CDR3 DNA reads as TGTGCCAGCAGTTACTCGCTGGGTTCTGAAGCTTTCTTT.

The chain is built from TRBV7-2 and TRBJ1-4; the match to TRBD1 covers 9 bases. This CDR3 spans 15 amino acids. After removal of 1 base from V and 7 bases from J, the junction contained 4 bases not matched to a gene. Germline V gives CDR1 SGHTA, CDR2 FQGNSA. The CDR3 DNA is TGTGCCAGCAGCTTAGAGACAGGGGGTAGTGAAAAACTGTTTTTT. Its protein is CASSLETGGSEKLFF.

The gene calls are TRBV29-1 and TRBJ2-3, with TRBD2 matching over 9 bases. This CDR3 contains 13 residues. Germline trimming cut 4 bases from V and 6 bases from J; bases unmatched to any gene: 5. Germline lookup yields CDR1 SQVTM and CDR2 ANQGSEA. CDR3 DNA sequence: TGCAGCGTTGGCGGGGGGGACCGGGATACGCAGTATTTT. This codes for CSVGGGDRDTQYF.

V gene TRBV6-1 combines with J gene TRBJ1-2; 7 bases fit TRBD1. Looked up from germline, CDR1 is MNHNS and CDR2 is SASEGT. This CDR3 comprises 15 residues. The V and J ends lost 6 bases and 4 bases, in that order; junction bases with no gene match: 11. Here the CDR3 reads CASSRTGENIYGYTF. DNA for the CDR3: TGTGCCAGCAGCAGAACAGGGGAGAACATCTATGGCTACACCTTC.

The rearrangement uses TRBV6-2 or TRBV6-3 and TRBJ2-2; 9 bases align to TRBD1. This CDR3 is 15 amino acids long. In germline, CDR1 is MNHEY, CDR2 SVGEGT. Trimming cost V 6 bases and J 4 bases; bases outside gene matches: 6. The CDR3 loop is CASRYRDRVTGELFF. CDR3 coding DNA: TGTGCCAGCAGATACCGGGACAGGGTCACCGGGGAGCTGTTTTTT.

This chain connects TRBV5-1 to TRBJ2-1, with 7 bases identical to TRBD1. The CDR3 loop spans 15 amino acids. The germline CDR1 and CDR2 sequences are SGHRS and YFSETQ. After removal of 3 bases from V and 6 bases from J, the junction contained 9 bases not matched to a gene. The CDR3 DNA is TGCGCCAGCAGCTGGTCCGGGACAGCTTCCAATGAGCAGTTCTTC. This gives the protein CASSWSGTASNEQFF.

The rearrangement uses TRBV29-1 and TRBJ2-2; no reliable D call. CDR1 SQVTM and CDR2 ANQGSEA come from the germline V gene. The ends were cut back, 5 bases at V and 9 bases at J, with 10 bases in the middle. The CDR3 contains 11 residues. Here the CDR3 DNA reads TGCAGCGTTTTGCCCAGGCGGGAGCTGTTTTTT. Protein sequence: CSVLPRRELFF.

V usage is TRBV4-1 and J usage is TRBJ1-4, with a possible D match to TRBD1 (5 bases). Trimming removed 0 bases at V and 2 bases at J, with 13 bases between. The V gene's germline CDR1 is MGHRA and CDR2 YSYEKL. The CDR3 has 17 residues. CDR3 sequence: CASSQEGGFWTNEKLFF. In DNA, the CDR3 is TGCGCCAGCAGCCAAGAGGGGGGGTTCTGGACTAATGAAAAACTGTTTTTT.